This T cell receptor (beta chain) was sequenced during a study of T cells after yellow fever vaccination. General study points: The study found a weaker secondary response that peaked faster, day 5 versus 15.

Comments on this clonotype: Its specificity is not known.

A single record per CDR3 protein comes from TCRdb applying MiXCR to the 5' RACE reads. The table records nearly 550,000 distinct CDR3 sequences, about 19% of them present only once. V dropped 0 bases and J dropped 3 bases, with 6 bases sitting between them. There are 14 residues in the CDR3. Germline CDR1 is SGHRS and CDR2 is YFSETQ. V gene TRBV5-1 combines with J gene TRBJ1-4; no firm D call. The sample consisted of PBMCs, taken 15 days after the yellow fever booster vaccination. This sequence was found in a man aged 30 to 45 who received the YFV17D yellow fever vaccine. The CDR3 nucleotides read TGCGCCAGCAGCTTGGCCCGGTCTAATGAAAAACTGTTTTTT. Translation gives CASSLARSNEKLFF.